The clone carrying this TCR beta chain has just a few counts. 60 Vbeta and 13 Jbeta primers were used in PCR. TCRdb's copy holds only in-frame clones and misses some; the assay was immunoSEQ multiplex PCR. The sample yields roughly 45,000 clones, under 65% seen once. V gave up 2 bases and J gave up 3 bases, with 13 bases separating them. CDR3 length equals 15 residues. Germline CDR1 SNHLY, CDR2 FYNNEI. The sample is drawn from a study of cytomegalovirus exposure and HLA in healthy donors. The clonotype originates from a human donor in good health. The source material was PBMCs. The chain combines TRBV2 with TRBJ1-1; D is undetermined. CDR3 sequence (DNA): TGTGCCAGCAGTGAAAGATATGGGCGTCACACTGAAGCTTTCTTT. The encoded protein is CASSERYGRHTEAFF.